A single T cell receptor (beta chain) is shown here with its context. Its antigen is currently not known. No base-level quality is on record; no much larger clone is a single base apart. The cohort was made up of several hundred healthy bone marrow donors. All cohort members were sampled while nominally healthy, although unrecorded immune exposures were likely present. The donor tested CMV seronegative, placing the donor among the 350 to 400 seronegative members of the cohort. A peripheral blood sample was provided by each donor, and peripheral blood mononuclear cells were used for TCR beta sequencing. The Qiagen DNeasy Blood Extraction Kit was used to extract genomic DNA from the blood cell samples. The receptor library was made with the immunoSEQ multiplex PCR assay. The multiplex PCR relied on a mix of 60 forward primers for TCR Vbeta segments and 13 reverse primers for TCR Jbeta segments. The CDR3 region of rearranged TCR beta genes was amplified from genomic DNA by a multiplex PCR assay. The Illumina HiSeq System was used to sequence the amplified TCR beta libraries as 87-base-pair reads. The study's processing was this. Across the 500 to 750 repertoires, a later analysis counted 80 million or so unique TCR beta chains, roughly 11 million of which were shared by at least two donors. Raw reads were error-corrected and collapsed into unique sequences with a nearest-neighbor algorithm that merged closely related sequences to remove PCR and sequencing errors. To assign V, D and J gene segments, CDR3 sequences were aligned to IMGT reference sequences. Each retained sequence needed at least a six-nucleotide match to both a V gene segment and a J gene segment. Rearrangements were classified as productive when the CDR3 lacked stop codons and remained in frame with V and J, and all other rearrangements were classified as non-productive. Following IMGT convention, CDR3 was defined as the stretch from the second conserved V-encoded cysteine to the conserved J-encoded phenylalanine. The earlier analysis of about 500 of the donors excluded sequences that lacked an unambiguous match to a single V gene segment. An earlier analysis of 587 of the donors called V segments functional above 56.7% productive rearrangements and segregating when the between-donor standard deviation exceeded 5%. A statistical classification framework was built to diagnose cytomegalovirus status from the catalog of TCR beta chain sequences. In a later analysis, V and J genes were assigned by comparing TCR nucleotide sequences against IMGT/GENE-DB human TR gene sequences. The TCRdist pipeline was used in a later analysis to assign CDR3 sequences and most-parsimonious VDJ recombination scenarios. In a later analysis, every TCR beta chain was defined by the combination of its CDR3 amino acid sequence and its V-gene family, and reads without a unique V-gene family were dropped. As a way to deal with suspected cross-contamination and a sequencing artifact, a later analysis dropped 450 to 700 nucleotide sequences that were highly shared and had low generation probability. In a later analysis, a clonal expansion index for each public chain was calculated from normalized within-repertoire ranks of inferred template counts. Generation probabilities in a later analysis came from a VDJ recombination model fitted to out-of-frame rearrangements, and those results were checked against IGoR. In a later analysis, hypergeometric tests were used to score TCR-TCR, TCR-HLA and TCR-CMV co-occurrence, with a repertoire-size bias correction applied to TCR pairs. In a later analysis, false discovery rates were estimated by permuting HLA or CMV assignments 20 times. In a later analysis, co-occurring TCRs were grouped using DBSCAN, and TCRdist sequence similarity was added for clustering within HLA-allele-positive subsets. Repertoires with fewer than 30,000 or more than 120,000 public chains were left out of co-occurrence clustering, as were several repertoires with anomalous nucleotide sharing. TCRdb stores this immuneACCESS table with in-frame sequences only. Part of the clones is absent; in the studies checked, under half of the shortfall reflects unresolved V genes, and no reason is known for the rest. V, J and clone size reflect that table, while D and trimming were determined from the DNA. This sample is represented by under 95,000 clones; 6.5% to 8% of them were singletons. Jointly, the top ten make up approximately 2.4% of the sample.

The data originate from a study of cytomegalovirus exposure and HLA in healthy donors (TCRdb year 2017). Regarding the research as a whole: An earlier analysis of about 560 of the donors reported over 250 Gb of sequence data and 95 million to 130 million unique TCR beta sequences obtained from around 180 million T cells. The study aimed to test whether signatures of past pathogen exposure could be identified by cataloging public T cell receptors. To predict cytomegalovirus infection status, the study combined high-throughput TCR immunosequencing, statistical association of individual TCRs with disease status, and machine learning. Class I and class II HLA loci were covered by the typing at four-digit resolution. Among the approximately 400 genotyped donors, around 79% belonged to the genetic ancestry cluster associated with self-reported Caucasian donors. Across about 380 genotyped donors of the cohort, an average of about 220,000 unique TCR beta nucleotide sequences per donor were sequenced, and roughly a sixth of those sequences were non-productive. In a later genetic analysis, genome-wide SNP genotypes for about three fifths of the 666 donors were used, and that subset was treated as a discovery cohort. An earlier analysis of roughly 600 of the donors used high-throughput TCR beta sequencing to judge whether each TCR beta V gene segment behaved as functional or pseudogenic. All discovery cohort repertoires had been generated on a single sequencing platform. Because of strong linkage in the cohort, five DR-DQ haplotypes were treated as single units for association and clustering. Along with the approximately 700-subject first cohort, a separate validation cohort of over 90 different subjects was used. Donor age, sex, ethnicity and CMV serostatus were compiled alongside the repertoire data. The number of typed donors differed by locus: 629-630 for A, B, C, DRB1 and DQB1; approximately 530 for DQA1; around 580 for DPA1; and 400 to 480 for DPB1. The T cell repertoires of several hundred subjects were profiled by immunosequencing and related to cytomegalovirus serostatus. A later analysis re-examined previously published TCR beta repertoires from more than 550 donors and added high-resolution HLA genotyping to investigate patterns of TCR occurrence. An early release that covered around 590 HLA-typed donors contained approximately 300 gigabases of sequencing data and around 85 million unique TCR sequences. In the later analysis, no new phenotypic data were used to find candidate immune exposures; instead, reliance was placed on TCR beta sequences and their occurrence across donors. General conclusions and limits of the study: Linkage disequilibrium might explain the correlated functional status among segregating V segments, but an unknown experimental factor could not be excluded. Only TCR beta chains were sequenced in this cohort, and the absence of alpha or paired-chain data limited detectable features. The classifier was reported to diagnose cytomegalovirus status with high specificity and sensitivity in both the original and validation cohorts. When HLA alleles, especially DR and DQ, strongly co-occurred, TCR associations were difficult to assign to individual alleles. Several of the top co-occurrence clusters appeared to be linked to parvovirus B19, influenza, CMV and Epstein-Barr virus, according to a later analysis. Because HLA typing was missing for some donors at each locus, association tests included only the typed subset. A few of the identified cytomegalovirus-associated TCR beta chains were confirmed in vitro to be specific for cytomegalovirus antigens. Because counts were too low, more than 15 rarely observed V segments, including chromosome 9 orphons, were left out of the earlier analysis of 587 of the donors. Sequencing depth was assumed to be roughly uniform across donors in the presence/absence analyses, though that assumption may not hold. Compared with the roughly 700-donor mean, donors in an Asian-associated ancestry cluster had fewer N-insertions in productive TCRs, according to a later genetic analysis. Some IMGT-functional V segments, including TRBV6-2 and TRBV6-3, could not be distinguished by the 87-base-pair reads and were therefore excluded. A group of highly shared sequence variants was considered likely to be a technical artifact of the sequencing pipeline. According to the authors, the approach could potentially be generalized to other disease states and immunological phenotypes. The study gave a list of under 200 TCR beta chains associated with cytomegalovirus. In a later analysis, TCR association rates were found to vary across HLA loci, with the most associated TCRs seen for DRB1 alleles and the fewest for HLA-C alleles. Most CMV-associated TCR beta chains appeared to be HLA-restricted in a later analysis, and the HLA associations seemed to be driven largely by CMV exposure. Most TCR sequences were seen in very few donors, while some public TCRs were found in many individuals. Specific HLA alleles were associated with 16,951 TCR beta sequences at a false discovery rate of 0.05 in a later analysis. Compared with equally common non-associated chains, HLA-associated TCR beta chains in a later analysis were more clonally expanded and had lower generation probabilities. V-gene and J-gene trimming of TCR beta chains was associated with a missense DCLRE1C variant in a later genetic analysis, and the association was replicated in an independent cohort. Broadly in line with IMGT annotations, most TCR beta V segments showed up in productive rearrangements about 87% or about 30% of the time in an earlier analysis of about 500 of the donors. For the cohort, immune exposure information was limited to CMV serostatus. A further reported finding was that TCR beta sequences accurately predicted the HLA-A and HLA-B alleles for most subjects in the first cohort.

The junction shows trimming of 5 bases on V and 4 bases on J, and the gene matches do not reach 5 bases of it. CDR3 length: 14 amino acids, cysteine to phenylalanine. Here the CDR3 DNA is all that survives: 42 bases in frame from base 1. CDR1 and CDR2, looked up from the germline V gene (reference sequence), are SEHNR and FQNEAQ. This chain joins TRBV7-9 to TRBJ1-5; 7 bases in between match TRBD1. Sequences were obtained from PBMCs. The receptor's source is a man between 45 and 60 years old in good health and CMV-seronegative. The CDR3 has the sequence CASSPGTANQPQHF. The nucleotide sequence reads TGTGCCAGCAGCCCTGGGACAGCGAATCAGCCCCAGCATTTT.